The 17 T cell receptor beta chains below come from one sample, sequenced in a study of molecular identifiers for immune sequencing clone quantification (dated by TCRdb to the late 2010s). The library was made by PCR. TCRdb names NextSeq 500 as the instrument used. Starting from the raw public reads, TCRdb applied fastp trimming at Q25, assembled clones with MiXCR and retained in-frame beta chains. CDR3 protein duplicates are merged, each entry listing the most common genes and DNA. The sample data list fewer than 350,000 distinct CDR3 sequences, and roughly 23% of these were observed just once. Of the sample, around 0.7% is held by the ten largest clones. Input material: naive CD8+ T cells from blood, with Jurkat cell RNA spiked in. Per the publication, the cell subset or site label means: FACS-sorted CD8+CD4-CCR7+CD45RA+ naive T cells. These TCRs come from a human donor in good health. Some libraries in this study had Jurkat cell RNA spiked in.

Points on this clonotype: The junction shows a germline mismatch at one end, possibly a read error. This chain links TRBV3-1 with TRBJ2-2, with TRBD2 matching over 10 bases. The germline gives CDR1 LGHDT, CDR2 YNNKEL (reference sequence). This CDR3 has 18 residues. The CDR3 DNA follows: TGTGCCAGCAGGCAAGATTTTCAACTAGCGGGGAGCCCCGGGGAGCTGTTTTTT. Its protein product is CASRQDFQLAGSPGELFF.

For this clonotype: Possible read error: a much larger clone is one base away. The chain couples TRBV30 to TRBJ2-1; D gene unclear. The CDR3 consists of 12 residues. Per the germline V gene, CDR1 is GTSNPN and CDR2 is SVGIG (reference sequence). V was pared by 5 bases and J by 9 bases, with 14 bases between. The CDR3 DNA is TGTGCCTGGCGTAGCTTGCAGGTTGAGCAGTTCTTC. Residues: CAWRSLQVEQFF.

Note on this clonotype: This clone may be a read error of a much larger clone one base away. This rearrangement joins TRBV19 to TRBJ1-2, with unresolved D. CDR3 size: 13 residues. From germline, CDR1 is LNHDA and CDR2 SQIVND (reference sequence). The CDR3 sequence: CAISIESNYGYTF. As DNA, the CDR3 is TGTGCCATTAGTATAGAGTCTAACTATGGCTACACCTTC. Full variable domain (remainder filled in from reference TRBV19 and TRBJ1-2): DGGITQSPKYLFRKEGQNVTLSCEQNLNHDAMYWYRQDPGQGLRLIYYSQIVNDFQKGDIAEGYSVSREKKESFPLTVTSAQKNPTAFYLCAISIESNYGYTFGSGTRLTVV.

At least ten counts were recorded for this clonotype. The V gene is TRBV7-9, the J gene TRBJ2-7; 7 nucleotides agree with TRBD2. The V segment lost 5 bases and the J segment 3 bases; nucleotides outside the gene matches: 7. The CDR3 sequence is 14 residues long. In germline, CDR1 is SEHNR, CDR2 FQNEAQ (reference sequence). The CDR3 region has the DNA TGTGCCAGCAGCCCGGGAGGTGGGCACTACGAGCAGTACTTC. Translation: CASSPGGGHYEQYF. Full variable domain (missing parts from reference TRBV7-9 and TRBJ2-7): DTGVSQNPRHKITKRGQNVTFRCDPISEHNRLYWYRQTLGQGPEFLTYFQNEAQLEKSRLLSDRFSAERPKGSFSTLEIQRTEQGDSAMYLCASSPGGGHYEQYFGPGTRLTVT.

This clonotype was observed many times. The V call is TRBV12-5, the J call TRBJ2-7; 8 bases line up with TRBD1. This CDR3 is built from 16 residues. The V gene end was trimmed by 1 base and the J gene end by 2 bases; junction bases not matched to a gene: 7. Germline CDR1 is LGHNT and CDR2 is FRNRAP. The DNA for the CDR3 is TGTGCTAGTGGTTTGGGATCAGGGGGCCTCGCCTACGAGCAGTACTTC. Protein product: CASGLGSGGLAYEQYF.

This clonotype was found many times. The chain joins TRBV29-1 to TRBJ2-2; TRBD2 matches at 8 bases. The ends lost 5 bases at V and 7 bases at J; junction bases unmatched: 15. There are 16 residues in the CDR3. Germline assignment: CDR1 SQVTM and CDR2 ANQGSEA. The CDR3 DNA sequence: TGCAGCGTTCGTACCTCCGGGACTAGTTTGGTCGGGGAGCTGTTTTTT. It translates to CSVRTSGTSLVGELFF.

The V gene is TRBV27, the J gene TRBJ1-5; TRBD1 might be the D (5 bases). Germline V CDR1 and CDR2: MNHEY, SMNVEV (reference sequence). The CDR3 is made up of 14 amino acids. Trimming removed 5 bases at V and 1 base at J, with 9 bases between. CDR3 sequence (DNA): TGTGCCAGCAGTGGCTGGGACAGCAATCAGCCCCAGCATTTT. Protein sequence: CASSGWDSNQPQHF.

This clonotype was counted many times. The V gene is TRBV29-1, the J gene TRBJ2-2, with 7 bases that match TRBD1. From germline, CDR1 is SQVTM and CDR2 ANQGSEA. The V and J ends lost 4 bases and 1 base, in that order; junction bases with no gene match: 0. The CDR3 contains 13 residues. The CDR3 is CSVGTGNTGELFF. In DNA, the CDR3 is TGCAGCGTTGGGACAGGGAACACCGGGGAGCTGTTTTTT.

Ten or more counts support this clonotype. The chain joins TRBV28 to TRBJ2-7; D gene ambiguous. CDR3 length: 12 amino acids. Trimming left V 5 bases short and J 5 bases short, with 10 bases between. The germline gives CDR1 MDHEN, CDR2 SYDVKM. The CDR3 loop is CASSDVPHEQYF. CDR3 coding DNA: TGTGCCAGCAGTGACGTGCCACACGAGCAGTACTTC.

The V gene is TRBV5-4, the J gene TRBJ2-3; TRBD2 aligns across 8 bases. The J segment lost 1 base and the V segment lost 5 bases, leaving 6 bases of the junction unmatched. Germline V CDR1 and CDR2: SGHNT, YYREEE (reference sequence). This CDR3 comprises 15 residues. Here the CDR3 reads CASSSISGGTDTQYF. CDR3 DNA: TGTGCCAGCAGTTCTATTAGCGGGGGCACAGATACGCAGTATTTT.

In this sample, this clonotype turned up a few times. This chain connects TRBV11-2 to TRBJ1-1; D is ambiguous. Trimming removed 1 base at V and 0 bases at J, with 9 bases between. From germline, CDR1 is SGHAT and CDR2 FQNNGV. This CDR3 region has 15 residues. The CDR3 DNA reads TGTGCCAGCAGCTTAGTTACAGCTTTGAACACTGAAGCTTTCTTT. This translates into CASSLVTALNTEAFF.

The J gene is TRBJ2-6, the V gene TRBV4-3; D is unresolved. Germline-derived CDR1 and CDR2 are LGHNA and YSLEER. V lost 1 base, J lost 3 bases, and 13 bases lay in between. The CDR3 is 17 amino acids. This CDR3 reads CASSQGPEESGANVLTF. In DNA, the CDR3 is TGCGCCAGCAGCCAAGGGCCGGAAGAGAGTGGGGCCAACGTCCTGACTTTC.

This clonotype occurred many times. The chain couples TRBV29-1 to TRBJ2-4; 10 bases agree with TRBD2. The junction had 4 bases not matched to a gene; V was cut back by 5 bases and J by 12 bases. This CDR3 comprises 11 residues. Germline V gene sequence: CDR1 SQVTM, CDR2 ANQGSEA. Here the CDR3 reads CSVWTSGTQYF. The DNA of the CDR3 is TGCAGCGTTTGGACTAGCGGCACTCAGTACTTC.

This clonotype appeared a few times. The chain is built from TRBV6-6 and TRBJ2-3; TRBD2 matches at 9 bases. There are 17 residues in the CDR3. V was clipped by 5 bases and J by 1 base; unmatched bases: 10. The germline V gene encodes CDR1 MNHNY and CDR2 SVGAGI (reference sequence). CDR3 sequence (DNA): TGTGCCAGCAGTGGACCGTCCGAGCGGGAGGGCACAGATACGCAGTATTTT. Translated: CASSGPSEREGTDTQYF.

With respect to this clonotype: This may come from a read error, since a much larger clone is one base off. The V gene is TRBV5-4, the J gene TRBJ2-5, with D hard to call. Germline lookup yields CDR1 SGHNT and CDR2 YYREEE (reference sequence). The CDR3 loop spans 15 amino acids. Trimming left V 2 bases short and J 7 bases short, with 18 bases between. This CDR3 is CASSFRSFLGGTQYF. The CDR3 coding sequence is TGTGCCAGCAGCTTCCGTTCATTTCTGGGTGGGACCCAGTACTTC.

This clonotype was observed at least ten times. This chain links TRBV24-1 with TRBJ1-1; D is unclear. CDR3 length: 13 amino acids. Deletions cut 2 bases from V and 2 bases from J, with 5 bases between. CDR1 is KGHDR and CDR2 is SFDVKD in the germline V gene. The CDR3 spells CATSDWSNTEAFF. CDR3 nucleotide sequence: TGTGCCACCAGTGATTGGTCTAACACTGAAGCTTTCTTT.

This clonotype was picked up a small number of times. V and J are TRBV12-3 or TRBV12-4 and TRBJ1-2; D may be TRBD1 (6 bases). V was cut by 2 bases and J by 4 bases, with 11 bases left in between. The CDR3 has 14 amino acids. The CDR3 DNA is TGTGCCAGCAGTTTATCCCCAGGGGCCTATGGCTACACCTTC. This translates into CASSLSPGAYGYTF.